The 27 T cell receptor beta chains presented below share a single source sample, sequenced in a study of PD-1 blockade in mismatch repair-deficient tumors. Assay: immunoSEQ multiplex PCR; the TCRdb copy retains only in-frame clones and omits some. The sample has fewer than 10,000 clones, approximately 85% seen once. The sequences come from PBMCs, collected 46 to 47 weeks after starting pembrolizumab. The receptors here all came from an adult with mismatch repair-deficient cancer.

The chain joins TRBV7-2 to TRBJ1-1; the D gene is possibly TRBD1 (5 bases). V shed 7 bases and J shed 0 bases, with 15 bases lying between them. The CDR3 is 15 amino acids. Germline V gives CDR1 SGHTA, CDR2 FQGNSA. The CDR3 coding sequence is TGTGCCAGCATCCTAGGGGTAGTAATGAACACTGAAGCTTTCTTT. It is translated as CASILGVVMNTEAFF.

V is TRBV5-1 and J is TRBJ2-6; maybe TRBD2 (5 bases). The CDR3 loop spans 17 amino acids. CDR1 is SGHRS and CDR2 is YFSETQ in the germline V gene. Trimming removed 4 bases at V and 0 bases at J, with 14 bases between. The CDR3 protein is CASSGGEGGSGANVLTF. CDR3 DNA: TGCGCCAGCAGCGGTGGGGAAGGAGGCTCTGGGGCCAACGTCCTGACTTTC.

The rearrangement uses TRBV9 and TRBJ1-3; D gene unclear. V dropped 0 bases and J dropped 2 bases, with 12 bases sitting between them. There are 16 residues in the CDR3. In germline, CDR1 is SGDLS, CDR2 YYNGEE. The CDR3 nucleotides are TGTGCCAGCAGCGTAGATGGGCGGGTGGCTGGAAACACCATATATTTT. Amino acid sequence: CASSVDGRVAGNTIYF. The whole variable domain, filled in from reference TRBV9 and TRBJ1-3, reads DSGVTQTPKHLITATGQRVTLRCSPRSGDLSVYWYQQSLDQGLQFLIQYYNGEERAKGNILERFSAQQFPDLHSELNLSSLELGDSALYFCASSVDGRVAGNTIYFGEGSWLTVV.

The DNA for the CDR3 is TGTGCCAGCAGTCGGACTTACTCTGGAAACACCATATATTTT. This codes for CASSRTYSGNTIYF. This chain joins TRBV6-5 and TRBJ1-3; D unresolved. The CDR3 has 14 residues. V dropped 5 bases and J dropped 0 bases, with 8 bases sitting between them. The germline V gene encodes CDR1 MNHEY and CDR2 SVGAGI.

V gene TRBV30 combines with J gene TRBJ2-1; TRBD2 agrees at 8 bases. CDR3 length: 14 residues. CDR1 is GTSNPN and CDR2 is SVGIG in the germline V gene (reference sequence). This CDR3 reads CGYLVTREGNEQFF. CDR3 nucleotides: TGTGGCTATTTGGTGACACGGGAGGGCAATGAGCAGTTCTTC.

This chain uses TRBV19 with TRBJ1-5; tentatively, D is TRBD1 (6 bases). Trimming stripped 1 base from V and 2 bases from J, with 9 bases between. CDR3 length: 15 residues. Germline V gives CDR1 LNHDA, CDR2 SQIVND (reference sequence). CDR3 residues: CASSIGPGGNQPQHF. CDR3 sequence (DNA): TGTGCCAGTAGTATAGGTCCAGGGGGCAATCAGCCCCAGCATTTT.

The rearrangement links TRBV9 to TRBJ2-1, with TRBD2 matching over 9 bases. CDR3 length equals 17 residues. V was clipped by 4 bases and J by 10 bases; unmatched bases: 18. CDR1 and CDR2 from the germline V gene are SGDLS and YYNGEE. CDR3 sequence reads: CASSKTSGGPQVREQFF. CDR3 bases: TGTGCCAGCAGCAAGACTAGCGGAGGCCCTCAAGTCAGGGAGCAGTTCTTC.

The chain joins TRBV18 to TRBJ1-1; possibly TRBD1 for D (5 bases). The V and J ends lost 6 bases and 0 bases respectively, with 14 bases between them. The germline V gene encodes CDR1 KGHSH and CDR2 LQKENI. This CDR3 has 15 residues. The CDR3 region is CASSPSGHMNTEAFF. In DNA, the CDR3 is TGTGCCAGCTCGCCATCTGGACATATGAACACTGAAGCTTTCTTT.

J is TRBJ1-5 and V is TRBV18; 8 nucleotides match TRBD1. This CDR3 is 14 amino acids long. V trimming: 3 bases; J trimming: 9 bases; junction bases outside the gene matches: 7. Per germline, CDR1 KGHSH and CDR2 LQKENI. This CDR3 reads CASSPPGQDMPQHF. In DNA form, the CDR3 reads TGTGCCAGCTCACCCCCGGGACAGGACATGCCCCAGCATTTT.

This chain's CDR3 is CASSPVQASYEQYF. In nucleotides, the CDR3 is TGTGCCAGCAGCCCGGTACAGGCGTCCTACGAGCAGTACTTC. V gene TRBV11-3 combines with J gene TRBJ2-7, with a weak D call TRBD1 (5 bases). The V gene's germline CDR1 is SGHNT and CDR2 YENEEA. The CDR3 consists of 14 residues. The V end lost 5 bases, the J end lost 1 base, and 12 bases lay between the germline ends.

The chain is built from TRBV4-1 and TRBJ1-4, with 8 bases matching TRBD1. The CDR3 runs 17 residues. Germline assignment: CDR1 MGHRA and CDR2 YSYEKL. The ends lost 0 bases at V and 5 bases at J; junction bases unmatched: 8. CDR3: CASSQDEDRAGNEKLFF. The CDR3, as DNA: TGCGCCAGCAGCCAAGATGAGGACAGGGCTGGGAATGAAAAACTGTTTTTT.

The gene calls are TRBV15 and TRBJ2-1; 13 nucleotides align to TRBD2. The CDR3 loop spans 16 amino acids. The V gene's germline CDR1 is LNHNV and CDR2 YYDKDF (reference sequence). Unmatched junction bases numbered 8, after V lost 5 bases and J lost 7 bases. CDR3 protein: CATSERLAGGGNEQFF. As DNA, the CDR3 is TGTGCCACCAGCGAGCGACTAGCGGGAGGCGGTAATGAGCAGTTCTTC.

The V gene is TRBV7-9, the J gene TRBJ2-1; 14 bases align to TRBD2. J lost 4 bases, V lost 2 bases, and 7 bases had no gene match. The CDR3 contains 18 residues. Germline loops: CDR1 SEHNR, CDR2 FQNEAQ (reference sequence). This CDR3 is CASSLPPRTSGRYNEQFF. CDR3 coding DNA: TGTGCCAGCAGCTTACCCCCTAGGACTAGCGGGAGGTACAATGAGCAGTTCTTC.

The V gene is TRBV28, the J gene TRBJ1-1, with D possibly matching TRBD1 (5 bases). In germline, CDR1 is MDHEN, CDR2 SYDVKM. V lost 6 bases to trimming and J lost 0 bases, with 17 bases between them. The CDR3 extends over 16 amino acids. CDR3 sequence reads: CASSRTSWGLNTEAFF. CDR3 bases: TGTGCCAGCAGCAGGACATCCTGGGGCTTGAACACTGAAGCTTTCTTT.

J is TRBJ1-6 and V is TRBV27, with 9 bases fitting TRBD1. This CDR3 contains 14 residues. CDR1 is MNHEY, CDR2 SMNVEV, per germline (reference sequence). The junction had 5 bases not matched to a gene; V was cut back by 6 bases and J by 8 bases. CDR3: CASRDWTGDSPLHF. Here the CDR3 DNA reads TGTGCCAGCAGGGATTGGACAGGGGATTCACCCCTCCACTTT.

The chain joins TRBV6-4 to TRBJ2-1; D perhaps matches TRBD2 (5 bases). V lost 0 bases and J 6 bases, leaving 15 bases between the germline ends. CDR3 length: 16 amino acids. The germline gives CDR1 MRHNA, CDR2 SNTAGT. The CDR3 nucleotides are TGTGCCAGCAGTGACTCGGTTTTAGCGCCTTTCAATGAGCAGTTCTTC. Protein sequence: CASSDSVLAPFNEQFF.

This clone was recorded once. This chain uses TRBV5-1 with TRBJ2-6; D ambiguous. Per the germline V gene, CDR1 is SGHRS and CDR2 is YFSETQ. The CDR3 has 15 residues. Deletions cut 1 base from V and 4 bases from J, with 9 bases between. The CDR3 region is CASSLTISGANVLTF. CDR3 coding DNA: TGCGCCAGCAGCTTGACAATCTCCGGGGCCAACGTCCTGACTTTC.

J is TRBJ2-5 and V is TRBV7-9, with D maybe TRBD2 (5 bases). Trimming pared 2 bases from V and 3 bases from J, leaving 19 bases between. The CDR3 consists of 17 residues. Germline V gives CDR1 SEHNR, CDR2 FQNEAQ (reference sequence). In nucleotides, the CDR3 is TGTGCCAGCAGCTTACGGTCGGGGTCGGCCCCGAAAGAGACCCAGTACTTC. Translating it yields CASSLRSGSAPKETQYF.

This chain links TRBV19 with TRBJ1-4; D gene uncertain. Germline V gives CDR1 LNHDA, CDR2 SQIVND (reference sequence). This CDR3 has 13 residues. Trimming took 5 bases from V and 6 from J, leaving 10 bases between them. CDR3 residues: CASSRVVYEKLFF. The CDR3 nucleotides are TGTGCCAGTAGTCGGGTCGTTTATGAAAAACTGTTTTTT.

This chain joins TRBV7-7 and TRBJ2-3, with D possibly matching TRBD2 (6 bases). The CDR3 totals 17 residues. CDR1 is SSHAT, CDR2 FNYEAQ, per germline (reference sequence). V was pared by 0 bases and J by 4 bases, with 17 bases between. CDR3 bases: TGTGCCAGCAGCTTAGCGGTCGAGGGACTGGGCGCAGATACGCAGTATTTT. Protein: CASSLAVEGLGADTQYF. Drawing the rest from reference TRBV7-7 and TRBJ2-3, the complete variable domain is GAGVSQSPRYKVTKRGQDVTLRCDPISSHATLYWYQQALGQGPEFLTYFNYEAQPDKSGLPSDRFSAERPEGSISTLTIQRTEQRDSAMYRCASSLAVEGLGADTQYFGPGTRLTVL.

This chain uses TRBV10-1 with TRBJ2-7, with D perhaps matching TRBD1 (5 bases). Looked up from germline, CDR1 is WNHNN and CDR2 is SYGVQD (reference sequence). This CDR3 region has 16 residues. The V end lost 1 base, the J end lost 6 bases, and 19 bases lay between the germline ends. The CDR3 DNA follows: TGCGCCAGCAGTGAGTATATGGGGCTGGTAGCCGGCGAGCAGTACTTC. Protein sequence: CASSEYMGLVAGEQYF.

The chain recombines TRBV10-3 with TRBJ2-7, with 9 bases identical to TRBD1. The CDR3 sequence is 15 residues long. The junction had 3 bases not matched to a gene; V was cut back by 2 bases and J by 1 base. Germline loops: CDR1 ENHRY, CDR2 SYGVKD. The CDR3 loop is CAISEGDRVSYEQYF. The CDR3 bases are TGTGCCATCAGTGAGGGGGACAGGGTATCCTACGAGCAGTACTTC.

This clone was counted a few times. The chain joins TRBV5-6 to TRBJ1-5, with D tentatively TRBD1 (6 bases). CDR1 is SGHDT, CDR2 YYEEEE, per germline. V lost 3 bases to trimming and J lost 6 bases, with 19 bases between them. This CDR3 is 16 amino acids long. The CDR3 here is CASSSGQMSLSQPQHF. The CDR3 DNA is TGTGCCAGCAGCTCGGGACAAATGTCATTGAGTCAGCCCCAGCATTTT.

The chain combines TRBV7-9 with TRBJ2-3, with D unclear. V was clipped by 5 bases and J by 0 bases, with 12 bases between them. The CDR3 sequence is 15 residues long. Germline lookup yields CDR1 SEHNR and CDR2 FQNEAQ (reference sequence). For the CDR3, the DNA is TGTGCCAGCAGCCCGGTAGCATATAGCACAGATACGCAGTATTTT. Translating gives CASSPVAYSTDTQYF.

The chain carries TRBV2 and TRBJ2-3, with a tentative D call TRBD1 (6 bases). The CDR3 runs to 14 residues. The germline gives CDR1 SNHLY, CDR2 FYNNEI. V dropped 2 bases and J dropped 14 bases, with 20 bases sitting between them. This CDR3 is CASSEPGTQFRPYF. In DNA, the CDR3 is TGTGCCAGCAGTGAACCAGGGACACAGTTTCGTCCGTATTTT. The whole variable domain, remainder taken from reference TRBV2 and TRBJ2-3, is EPEVTQTPSHQVTQMGQEVILRCVPISNHLYFYWYRQILGQKVEFLVSFYNNEISEKSEIFDDQFSVERPDGSNFTLKIRSTKLEDSAMYFCASSEPGTQFRPYFGPGTRLTVL.

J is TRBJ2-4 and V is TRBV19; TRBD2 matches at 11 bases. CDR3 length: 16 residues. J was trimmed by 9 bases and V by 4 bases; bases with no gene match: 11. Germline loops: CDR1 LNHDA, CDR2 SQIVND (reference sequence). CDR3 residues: CASSTGLAVRGGIQYF. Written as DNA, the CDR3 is TGTGCCAGTAGTACGGGACTAGCGGTCCGGGGGGGCATTCAGTACTTC.

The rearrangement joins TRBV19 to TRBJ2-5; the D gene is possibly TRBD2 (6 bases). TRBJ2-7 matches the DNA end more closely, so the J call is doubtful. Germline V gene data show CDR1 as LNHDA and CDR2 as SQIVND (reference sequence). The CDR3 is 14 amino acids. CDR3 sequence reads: CASSPWGSGYEQYF. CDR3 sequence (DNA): TGTGCCAGTAGTCCCTGGGGGAGCGGGTACGAGCAGTACTTC.